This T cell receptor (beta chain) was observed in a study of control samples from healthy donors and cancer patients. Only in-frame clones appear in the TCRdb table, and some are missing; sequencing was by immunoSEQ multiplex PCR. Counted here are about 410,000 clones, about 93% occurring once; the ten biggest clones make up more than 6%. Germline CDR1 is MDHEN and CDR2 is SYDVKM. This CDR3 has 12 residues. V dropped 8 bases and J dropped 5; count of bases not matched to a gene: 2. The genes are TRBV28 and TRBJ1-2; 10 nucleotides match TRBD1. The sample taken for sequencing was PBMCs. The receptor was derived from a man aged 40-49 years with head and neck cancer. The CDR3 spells CASGTGVYGYTF. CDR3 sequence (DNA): TGTGCCAGCGGGACAGGGGTATATGGCTACACCTTC.